These 14 T cell receptor beta chains came from one sample sequenced in a study of shared clonotypes between healthy human individuals. Method: immunoSEQ multiplex PCR; TCRdb's copy keeps in-frame clones and lacks some. The sample lists approximately 1.5 million clones; about 98.5% were seen once. The sequenced sample consisted of naive CD4+ T cells sorted from blood. Subset specified: CD45RA+ positively selected. Source of these receptors: a man aged 25 to 40 in good health.

This chain uses TRBV6-6 with TRBJ1-1, with D possibly being TRBD1 (5 bases). The CDR3 is 14 amino acids. Germline CDR1 MNHNY, CDR2 SVGAGI (reference sequence). V was trimmed by 5 bases and J by 1 base, leaving 11 bases between them. The CDR3, as DNA: TGTGCCAGCAGTCCCCCGGACACGAACACTGAAGCTTTCTTT. This sequence encodes CASSPPDTNTEAFF.

J is TRBJ2-1 and V is TRBV5-1; TRBD2 matches 14 bases. Germline values: CDR1 SGHRS, CDR2 YFSETQ. The ends lost 5 bases at V and 9 bases at J; junction bases unmatched: 7. The CDR3 is 15 amino acids. CDR3: CASRVGLAGVGEQFF. In DNA form, the CDR3 reads TGCGCCAGCAGGGTGGGACTAGCGGGAGTAGGTGAGCAGTTCTTC.

The chain has TRBV12-5 and TRBJ2-7; 9 bases align to TRBD2. CDR1 and CDR2 from the germline V gene are LGHNT and FRNRAP. The CDR3 contains 16 residues. Trimming removed 2 bases from V and 7 bases from J; junction bases left unmatched: 12. The chain's CDR3 is CASGLSGGLAGSEQYF. The CDR3 nucleotides are TGTGCTAGTGGTTTGAGCGGAGGTCTAGCGGGATCGGAGCAGTACTTC.

The rearrangement links TRBV10-3 to TRBJ2-3; TRBD2 aligns across 13 bases. Per germline, CDR1 ENHRY and CDR2 SYGVKD. This CDR3 has 18 residues. V shed 0 bases and J 2 bases; nucleotides not matched to a gene: 5. CDR3 amino acids: CAISESRLAGGATDTQYF. The CDR3, as DNA: TGTGCCATCAGTGAGTCGAGACTAGCGGGAGGCGCCACAGATACGCAGTATTTT.

The V gene is TRBV7-2, the J gene TRBJ2-7; D not resolved. Trimming took 1 base from V and 3 from J, leaving 13 bases between them. Per the germline V gene, CDR1 is SGHTA and CDR2 is FQGNSA. This CDR3 has 15 amino acids. Here the CDR3 reads CASSLGGSYDYEQYF. The CDR3 DNA follows: TGTGCCAGCAGCTTAGGTGGGTCGTATGACTACGAGCAGTACTTC.

This clone was observed once. This chain connects TRBV5-1 to TRBJ2-3; D not certain. The ends were cut back, 8 bases at V and 0 bases at J, with 25 bases in the middle. The length of the CDR3 is 18 residues. CDR1 and CDR2 (germline): SGHRS, YFSETQ. The CDR3 DNA sequence: TGCGCCAGAAACCCATCAAAAGAATCGGGTTCCAGCACAGATACGCAGTATTTT. It specifies CARNPSKESGSSTDTQYF. The full variable domain, in which reference TRBV5-1 and TRBJ2-3 provide the parts outside the CDR3, is KAGVTQTPRYLIKTRGQQVTLSCSPISGHRSVSWYQQTPGQGLQFLFEYFSETQRNKGNFPGRFSGRQFSNSRSEMNVSTLELGDSALYLCARNPSKESGSSTDTQYFGPGTRLTVL.

The chain joins TRBV18 to TRBJ2-6, with 7 bases identical to TRBD2. This CDR3 has 18 residues. Germline CDR1 and CDR2: KGHSH and LQKENI. V dropped 2 bases and J dropped 0; count of bases not matched to a gene: 7. CDR3: CASSPGQGGSSGANVLTF. The CDR3 DNA follows: TGTGCCAGCTCACCAGGGCAGGGAGGGAGCTCTGGGGCCAACGTCCTGACTTTC.

Concerning this clone: The sample contains more than one DNA sequence encoding this CDR3. The chain couples TRBV28 to TRBJ2-5; D might be TRBD1 or TRBD2, each matching 5 bases. Looked up from germline, CDR1 is MDHEN and CDR2 is SYDVKM. The V and J ends lost 5 bases and 0 bases respectively, with 7 bases between them. This CDR3 is built from 13 residues. The CDR3 DNA reads TGTGCCAGCAGTCCGGGACACCAAGAGACCCAGTACTTC. It translates to CASSPGHQETQYF. The variable domain in full, completed from reference TRBV28 and TRBJ2-5, reads DVKVTQSSRYLVKRTGEKVFLECVQDMDHENMFWYRQDPGLGLRLIYFSYDVKMKEKGDIPEGYSVSREKKERFSLILESASTNQTSMYLCASSPGHQETQYFGPGTRLLVL.

The rearrangement uses TRBV7-2 and TRBJ1-3, with 7 bases fitting TRBD1. Germline V gene sequence: CDR1 SGHTA, CDR2 FQGNSA. CDR3 length: 16 amino acids. J lost 3 bases, V lost 3 bases, and 8 bases had no gene match. The CDR3 region has the DNA TGTGCCAGCAGCTTGATGGCCCCAGGGGGTGGAAACACCATATATTTT. Translating gives CASSLMAPGGGNTIYF.

V gene TRBV4-1 combines with J gene TRBJ2-1; D might be TRBD1 (5 bases). CDR3 size: 16 residues. V lost 1 base to trimming and J lost 7 bases, with 17 bases between them. Germline assignment: CDR1 MGHRA and CDR2 YSYEKL. CDR3 DNA sequence: TGCGCCAGCAGCCAAGTAGGGCAGGGTCCAAAAAATGAGCAGTTCTTC. Translation gives CASSQVGQGPKNEQFF.

This chain uses TRBV10-3 with TRBJ2-5; no clear D. The CDR3 is 15 amino acids. V was trimmed by 0 bases and J by 5 bases, leaving 13 bases between them. The germline V gene has CDR1 ENHRY and CDR2 SYGVKD. The CDR3 sequence is CAISESSARGETQYF. The CDR3 region has the DNA TGTGCCATCAGTGAGTCGTCGGCCCGTGGGGAGACCCAGTACTTC.

V gene TRBV19 combines with J gene TRBJ2-2; 8 bases align to TRBD2. V dropped 5 bases and J dropped 4; count of bases not matched to a gene: 6. This CDR3 comprises 15 residues. Germline CDR1 and CDR2: LNHDA and SQIVND (reference sequence). The chain's CDR3 is CASSSAGERTGELFF. CDR3 coding DNA: TGTGCCAGTAGTTCAGCGGGAGAGCGCACCGGGGAGCTGTTTTTT.

The chain uses TRBV5-1 and TRBJ2-2; TRBD1 matches at 8 bases. Germline V gene lookup returns CDR1 SGHRS and CDR2 YFSETQ. This CDR3 has 15 residues. V shed 4 bases and J 8 bases; nucleotides not matched to a gene: 10. The CDR3 DNA follows: TGCGCCAGCAGCCCCATTGAGACAGGGGCGGGGGAGCTGTTTTTT. This codes for CASSPIETGAGELFF.

The chain recombines TRBV5-4 with TRBJ2-4; 7 nucleotides align to TRBD2. J was trimmed by 1 base and V by 4 bases; bases with no gene match: 5. The CDR3 spans 15 residues. The germline V gene has CDR1 SGHNT and CDR2 YYREEE (reference sequence). The CDR3 coding sequence is TGTGCCAGCAGCGACGGGAGGAGGGCCAAAAACATTCAGTACTTC. This encodes CASSDGRRAKNIQYF. The full variable domain, in which reference TRBV5-4 and TRBJ2-4 provide the parts outside the CDR3, is ETGVTQSPTHLIKTRGQQVTLRCSSQSGHNTVSWYQQALGQGPQFIFQYYREEENGRGNFPPRFSGLQFPNYSSELNVNALELDDSALYLCASSDGRRAKNIQYFGAGTRLSVL.